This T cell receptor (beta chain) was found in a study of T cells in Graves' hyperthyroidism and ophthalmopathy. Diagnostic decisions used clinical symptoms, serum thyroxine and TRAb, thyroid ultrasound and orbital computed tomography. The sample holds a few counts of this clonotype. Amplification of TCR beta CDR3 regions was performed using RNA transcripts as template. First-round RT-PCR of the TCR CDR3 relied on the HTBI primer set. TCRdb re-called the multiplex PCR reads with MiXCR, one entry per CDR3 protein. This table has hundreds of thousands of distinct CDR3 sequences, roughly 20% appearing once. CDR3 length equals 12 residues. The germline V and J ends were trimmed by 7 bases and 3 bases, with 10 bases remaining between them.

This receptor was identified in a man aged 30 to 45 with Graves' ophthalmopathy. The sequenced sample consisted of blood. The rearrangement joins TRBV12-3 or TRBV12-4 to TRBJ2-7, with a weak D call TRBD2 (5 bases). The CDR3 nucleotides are TGTGCCAGCAAGAAGAGCGGCTACGAGCAGTACTTC. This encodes CASKKSGYEQYF.